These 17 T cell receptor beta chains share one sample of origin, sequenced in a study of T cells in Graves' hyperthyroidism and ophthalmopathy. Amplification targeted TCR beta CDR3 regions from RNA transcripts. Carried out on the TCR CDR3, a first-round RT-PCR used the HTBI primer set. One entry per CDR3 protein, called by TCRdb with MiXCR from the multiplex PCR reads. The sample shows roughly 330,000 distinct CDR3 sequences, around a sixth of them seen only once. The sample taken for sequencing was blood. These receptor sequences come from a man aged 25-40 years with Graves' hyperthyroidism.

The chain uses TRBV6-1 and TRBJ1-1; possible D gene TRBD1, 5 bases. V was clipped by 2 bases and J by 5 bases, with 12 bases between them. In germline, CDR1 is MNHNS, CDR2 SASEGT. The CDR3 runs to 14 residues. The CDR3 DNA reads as TGTGCCAGCAGTGAAATGGGGGGATGGACTGAAGCTTTCTTT. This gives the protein CASSEMGGWTEAFF.

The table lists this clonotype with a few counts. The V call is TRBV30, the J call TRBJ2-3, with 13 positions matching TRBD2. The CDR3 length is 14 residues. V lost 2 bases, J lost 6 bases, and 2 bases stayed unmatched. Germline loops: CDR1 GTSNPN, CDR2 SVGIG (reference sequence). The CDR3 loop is CAWSTSGRADTQYF. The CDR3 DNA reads TGTGCCTGGAGTACTAGCGGGAGGGCCGATACGCAGTATTTT.

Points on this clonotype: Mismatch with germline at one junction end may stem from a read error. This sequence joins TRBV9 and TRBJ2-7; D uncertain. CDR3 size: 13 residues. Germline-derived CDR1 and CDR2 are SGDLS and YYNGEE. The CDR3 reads CASSPPSSYKQYF. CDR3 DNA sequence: TGTGCCAGCAGCCCTCCAAGCTCCTACAAGCAGTACTTC. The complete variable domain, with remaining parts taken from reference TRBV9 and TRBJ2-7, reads DSGVTQTPKHLITATGQRVTLRCSPRSGDLSVYWYQQSLDQGLQFLIQYYNGEERAKGNILERFSAQQFPDLHSELNLSSLELGDSALYFCASSPPSSYKQYFGPGTRLTVT.

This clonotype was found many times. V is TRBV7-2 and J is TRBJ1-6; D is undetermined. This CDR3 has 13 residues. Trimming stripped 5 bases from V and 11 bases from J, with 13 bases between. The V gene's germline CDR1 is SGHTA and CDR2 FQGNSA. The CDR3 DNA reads TGTGCCAGCAGCCGCATGCGGCCGGCACCCCTCCACTTT. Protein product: CASSRMRPAPLHF.

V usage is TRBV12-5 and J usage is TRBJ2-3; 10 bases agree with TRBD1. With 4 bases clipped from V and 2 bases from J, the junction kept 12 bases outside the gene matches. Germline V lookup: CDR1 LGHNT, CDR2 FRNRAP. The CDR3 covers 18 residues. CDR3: CASGSPGGTGDPTDTQYF. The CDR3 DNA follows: TGTGCTAGTGGTTCCCCCGGGGGGACAGGGGATCCCACAGATACGCAGTATTTT. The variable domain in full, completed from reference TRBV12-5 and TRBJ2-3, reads DARVTQTPRHKVTEMGQEVTMRCQPILGHNTVFWYRQTMMQGLELLAYFRNRAPLDDSGMPKDRFSAEMPDATLATLKIQPSEPRDSAVYFCASGSPGGTGDPTDTQYFGPGTRLTVL.

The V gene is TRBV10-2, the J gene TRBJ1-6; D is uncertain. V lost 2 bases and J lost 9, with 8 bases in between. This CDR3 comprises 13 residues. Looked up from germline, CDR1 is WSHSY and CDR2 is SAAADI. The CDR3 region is CASSEGRRSPLHF. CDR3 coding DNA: TGCGCCAGCAGTGAGGGGCGGCGTTCACCCCTCCACTTT.

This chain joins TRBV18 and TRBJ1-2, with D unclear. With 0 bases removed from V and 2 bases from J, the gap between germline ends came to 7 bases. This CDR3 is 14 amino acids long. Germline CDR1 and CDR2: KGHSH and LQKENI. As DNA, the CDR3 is TGTGCCAGCTCACCACCGTCGGCCAACTATGGCTACACCTTC. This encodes CASSPPSANYGYTF.

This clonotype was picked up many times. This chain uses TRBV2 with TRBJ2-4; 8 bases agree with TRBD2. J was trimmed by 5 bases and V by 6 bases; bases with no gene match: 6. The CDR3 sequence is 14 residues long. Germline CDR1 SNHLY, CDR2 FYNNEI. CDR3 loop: CASSRRGLENIQYF. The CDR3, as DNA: TGTGCCAGCAGCCGCAGGGGACTAGAAAACATTCAGTACTTC.

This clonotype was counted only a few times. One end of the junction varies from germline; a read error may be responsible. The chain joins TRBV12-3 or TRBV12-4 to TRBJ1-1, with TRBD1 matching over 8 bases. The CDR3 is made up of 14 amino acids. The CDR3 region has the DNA TGTGCCAGCAGTCCCACGACAGGGGCCACTGAAGCTTCCTTT. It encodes CASSPTTGATEASF.

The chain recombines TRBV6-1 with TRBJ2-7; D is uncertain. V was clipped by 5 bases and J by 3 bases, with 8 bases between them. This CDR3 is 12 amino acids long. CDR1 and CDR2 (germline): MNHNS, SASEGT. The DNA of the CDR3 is TGTGCCAGCAGTCCCCTTAACTACGAGCAGTACTTC. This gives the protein CASSPLNYEQYF.

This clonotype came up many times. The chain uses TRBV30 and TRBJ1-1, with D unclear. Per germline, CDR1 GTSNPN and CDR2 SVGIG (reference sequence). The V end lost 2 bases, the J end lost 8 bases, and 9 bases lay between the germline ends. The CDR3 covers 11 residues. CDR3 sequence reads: CAWSSGGEAFF. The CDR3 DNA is TGTGCCTGGAGTAGTGGAGGGGAAGCTTTCTTT.

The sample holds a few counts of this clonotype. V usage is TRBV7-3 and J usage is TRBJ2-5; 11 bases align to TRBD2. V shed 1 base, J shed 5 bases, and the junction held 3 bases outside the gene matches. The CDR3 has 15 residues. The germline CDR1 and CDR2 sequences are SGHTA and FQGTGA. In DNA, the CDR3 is TGTGCCAGCAGCTTAATAGCGGGAGGGCAGGAGACCCAGTACTTC. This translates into CASSLIAGGQETQYF.

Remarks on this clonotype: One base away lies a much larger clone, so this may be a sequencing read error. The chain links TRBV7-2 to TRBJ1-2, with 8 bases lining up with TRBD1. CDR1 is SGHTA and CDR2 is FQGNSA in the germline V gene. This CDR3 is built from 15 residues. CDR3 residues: CASSLAGTGSYGYAF. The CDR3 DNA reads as TGTGCCAGCAGCTTAGCCGGGACAGGCTCCTATGGCTACGCCTTC.

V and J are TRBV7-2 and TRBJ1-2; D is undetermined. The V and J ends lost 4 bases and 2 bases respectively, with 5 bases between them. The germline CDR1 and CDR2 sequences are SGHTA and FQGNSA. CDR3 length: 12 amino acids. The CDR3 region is CASSSENYGYTF. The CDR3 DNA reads TGTGCCAGCAGCTCCGAGAACTATGGCTACACCTTC.

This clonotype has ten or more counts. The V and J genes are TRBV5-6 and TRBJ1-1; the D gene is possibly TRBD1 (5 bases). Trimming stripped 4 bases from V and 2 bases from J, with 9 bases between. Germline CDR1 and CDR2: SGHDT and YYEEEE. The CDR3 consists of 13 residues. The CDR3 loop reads CASSNTGNTEAFF. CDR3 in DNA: TGTGCCAGCAGCAATACAGGAAACACTGAAGCTTTCTTT.

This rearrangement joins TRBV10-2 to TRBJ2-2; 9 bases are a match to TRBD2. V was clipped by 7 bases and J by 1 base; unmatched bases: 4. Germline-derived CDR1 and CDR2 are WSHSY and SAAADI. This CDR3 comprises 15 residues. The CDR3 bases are TGCGCCAGCACCATGACTAGCGGGAACACCGGGGAGCTGTTTTTT. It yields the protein CASTMTSGNTGELFF.

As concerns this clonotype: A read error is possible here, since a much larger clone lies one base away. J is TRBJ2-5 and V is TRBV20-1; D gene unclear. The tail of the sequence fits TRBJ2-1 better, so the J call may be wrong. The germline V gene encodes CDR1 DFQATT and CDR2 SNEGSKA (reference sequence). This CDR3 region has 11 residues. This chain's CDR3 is CSARDTETQFF. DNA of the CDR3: TGCAGTGCTAGAGATACAGAGACCCAGTTCTTC.